The TCR beta chain under discussion was sequenced for a study of control samples from healthy donors and cancer patients (dated by TCRdb to 2019 to 2021). To prepare the library, the immunoSEQ multiplex PCR assay was applied. Drawn from immuneACCESS, this table holds only the in-frame rearrangements with V and J called that TCRdb kept. Clones are partly lost; checked studies trace under half to an unresolved V gene and leave the rest unexplained. Here the sample has over 70,000 clones; roughly nine tenths occur a single time. The ten largest clones represent roughly 7.6% of the sample. V is cut by 2 bases and J by 5 bases, and the space between the germline ends is 13 bases. CDR1 and CDR2 were assigned from the germline V gene as MNHEY and SVGEGT. Inclusive of the bounding cysteine and phenylalanine, the CDR3 is 14 residues long. Only the CDR3 part of the read is kept: 42 bases, read in frame from the first base.

Regarding this clone: No cognate antigen has been identified for it. Base qualities are not recorded, but no much larger clone differs from it by a single base.

The rearranged chain carries TRBV6-2 or TRBV6-3 and TRBJ2-7; the D region possibly corresponds to TRBD2 (5 bases align). Source material: blood. This clonotype was obtained from a woman aged 55-69 years in good health. The CDR3 in this case is CASSYQRPGDEQYF. The bases read TGTGCCAGCAGTTACCAGCGCCCCGGGGACGAGCAGTACTTC.